The text below deals with one TCR beta chain. Seattle researchers signed up patients amid active infection and tracked them longitudinally. Authors' analysis steps: Reference gene primer amplification gave estimated nucleated cell counts. Profiling relied on immunoSEQ multiplex PCR, and the TCRdb table lists in-frame clones only, not all of them. V and J calls and clone size are given by that table; D and trimming were obtained from the DNA. Among about 120,000 clones listed, approximately 89% were seen once. The data stem from a study of blood T cell repertoires in COVID-19. Study details: Sample material is recorded as cDNA or gDNA derived from T cells, B-cell-depleted T cells, or PBMCs.

This CDR3 spans 15 amino acids. V shed 2 bases and J shed 5 bases, with 15 bases lying between them. Germline V CDR1 and CDR2: GTSNPN, SVGIG (reference sequence). The specimen sequenced was peripheral blood. This clonotype was sampled from a woman between 65 and 79 years old with COVID-19, enrolled during active disease. The chain joins TRBV30 to TRBJ1-4; the D gene is possibly TRBD1 (6 bases). The CDR3 region is CAWSPVRGGNEKLFF. The DNA of the CDR3 is TGTGCCTGGAGTCCCGTGAGGGGGGGAAATGAAAAACTGTTTTTT.